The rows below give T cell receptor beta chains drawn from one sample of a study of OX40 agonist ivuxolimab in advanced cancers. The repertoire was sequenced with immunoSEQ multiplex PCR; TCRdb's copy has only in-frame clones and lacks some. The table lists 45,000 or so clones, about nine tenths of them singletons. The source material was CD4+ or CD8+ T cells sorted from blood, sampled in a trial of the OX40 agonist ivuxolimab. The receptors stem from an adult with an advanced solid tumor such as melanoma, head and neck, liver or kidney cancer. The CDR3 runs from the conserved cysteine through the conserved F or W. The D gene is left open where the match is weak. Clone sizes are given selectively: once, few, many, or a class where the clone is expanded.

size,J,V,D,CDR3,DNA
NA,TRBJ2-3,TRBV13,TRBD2,CASSLVSGIHTDTQYF,TGTGCCAGCAGCTTGGTTAGCGGGATTCACACAGATACGCAGTATTTT
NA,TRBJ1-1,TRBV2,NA,CASSDQSLNTEAFF,TGTGCCAGCAGTGATCAGTCACTGAACACTGAAGCTTTCTTT
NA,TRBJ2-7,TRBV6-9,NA,CASSYGAYSYEQYF,TGTGCCAGCAGTTACGGGGCATACTCCTACGAGCAGTACTTC
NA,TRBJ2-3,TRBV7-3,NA,CASSPGMGSSTDTQYF,TGTGCCAGCAGCCCAGGCATGGGCAGCTCCACAGATACGCAGTATTTT
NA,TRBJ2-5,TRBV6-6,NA,CASSYFAHQETQYF,TGTGCCAGCAGTTACTTTGCCCACCAAGAGACCCAGTACTTC
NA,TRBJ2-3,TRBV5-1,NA,CASSFGETDTQYF,TGCGCCAGCAGCTTTGGGGAGACAGATACGCAGTATTTT
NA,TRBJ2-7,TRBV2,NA,CASTPGLSSYEQYF,TGTGCCAGCACCCCGGGACTCAGCTCCTACGAGCAGTACTTC
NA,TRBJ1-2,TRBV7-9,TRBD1,CASSPRTGDDYGYTF,TGTGCCAGCAGCCCCAGGACAGGGGACGACTATGGCTACACCTTC
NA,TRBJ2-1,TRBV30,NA,CAWSVGLAWNEQFF,TGTGCCTGGAGTGTAGGGCTAGCCTGGAATGAGCAGTTCTTC
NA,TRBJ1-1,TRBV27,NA,CASSYVAGTEAFF,TGTGCCAGCAGTTATGTAGCTGGGACTGAAGCTTTCTTT
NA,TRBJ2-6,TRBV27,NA,CASTQLGGANVLTF,TGTGCCAGCACTCAATTGGGGGGGGCCAACGTCCTGACTTTC
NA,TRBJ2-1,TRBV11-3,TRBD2,CASSLDPHTSGGNEQFF,TGTGCCAGCAGCTTAGATCCGCATACTAGCGGGGGCAATGAGCAGTTCTTC
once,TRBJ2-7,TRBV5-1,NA,CASSLTGSYEQYF,TGCGCCAGCAGCTTAACAGGGTCCTACGAGCAGTACTTC
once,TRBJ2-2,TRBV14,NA,CASSQSLTGELFF,TGTGCCAGCAGCCAATCATTGACCGGGGAGCTGTTTTTT
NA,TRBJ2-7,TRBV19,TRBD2,CASSSGRIYEQYF,TGTGCCAGTAGTAGCGGGAGGATATACGAGCAGTACTTC
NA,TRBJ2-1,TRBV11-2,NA,CASSLGADEQFF,TGTGCCAGCAGCTTAGGGGCCGATGAGCAGTTCTTC
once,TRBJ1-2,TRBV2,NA,CASSEALAKGKANYGYTF,TGTGCCAGCAGTGAAGCGCTAGCCAAGGGAAAGGCTAACTATGGCTACACCTTC
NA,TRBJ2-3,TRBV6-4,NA,CASSPEGGGTDTQYF,TGTGCCAGCAGTCCCGAGGGGGGTGGCACAGATACGCAGTATTTT
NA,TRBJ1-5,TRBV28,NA,CASSFPAGDSTNQPQHF,TGTGCCAGCAGTTTCCCCGCGGGGGACTCTACCAATCAGCCCCAGCATTTT
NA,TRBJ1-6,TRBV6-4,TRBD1,CASKDTGVNSPLHF,TGTGCCAGCAAAGACACAGGGGTTAATTCACCCCTCCACTTT
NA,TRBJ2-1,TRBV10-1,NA,CASSDRVSEQFF,TGCGCCAGCAGTGACAGGGTCTCTGAGCAGTTCTTC
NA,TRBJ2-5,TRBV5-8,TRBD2,CASRSVREGWETQYF,TGTGCCAGCAGGTCTGTTCGGGAGGGTTGGGAGACCCAGTACTTC
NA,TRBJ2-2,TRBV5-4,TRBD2,CAIAAGGGELFF,TGTGCCATCGCAGCGGGAGGAGGGGAGCTGTTTTTT
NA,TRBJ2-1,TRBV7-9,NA,CASEVQGPNEQFF,TGTGCCAGCGAAGTGCAGGGGCCTAATGAGCAGTTCTTC
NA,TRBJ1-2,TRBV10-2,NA,CASGVGPQGVPYGYTF,TGCGCCAGCGGGGTTGGCCCCCAGGGCGTCCCTTATGGCTACACCTTC
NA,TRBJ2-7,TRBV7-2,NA,CASSLVGTGYEQYF,TGTGCCAGCAGCTTGGTCGGGACGGGCTACGAGCAGTACTTC
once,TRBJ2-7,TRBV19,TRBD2,CASPGGSYEQYF,TGTGCCAGCCCCGGCGGGAGCTACGAGCAGTACTTC
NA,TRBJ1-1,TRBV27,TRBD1,CASSVQGGWLDTEAFF,TGTGCCAGCAGTGTACAGGGGGGTTGGCTGGACACTGAAGCTTTCTTT
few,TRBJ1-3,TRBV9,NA,CASSVAGSTIYF,TGTGCCAGCAGCGTAGCGGGCTCCACCATATATTTT
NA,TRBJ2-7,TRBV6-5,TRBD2,CASSYRLAVTYEQYF,TGTGCCAGCAGTTACCGGCTAGCGGTTACATACGAGCAGTACTTC
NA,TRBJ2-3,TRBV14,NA,CASSPEWAGFVSDTQYF,TGTGCCAGCAGCCCAGAGTGGGCTGGGTTCGTCTCAGATACGCAGTATTTT
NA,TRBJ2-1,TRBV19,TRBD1,CASRIQGSYNEQFF,TGTGCCAGTAGGATACAGGGGTCCTACAATGAGCAGTTCTTC
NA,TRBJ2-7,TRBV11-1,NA,CASSSSTSEQYF,TGTGCCAGCAGCTCGTCCACGTCCGAGCAGTACTTC
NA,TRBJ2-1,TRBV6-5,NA,CASSSVGSYNEQFF,TGTGCCAGCAGTTCGGTCGGCTCGTACAATGAGCAGTTCTTC
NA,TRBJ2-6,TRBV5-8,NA,CASSYPSGANVLTF,TGTGCCAGCAGCTATCCCTCTGGGGCCAACGTCCTGACTTTC